This TCR beta chain was observed in a study of T cell changes during pregnancy in multiple sclerosis. This CDR3 is 17 amino acids long. J was trimmed by 7 bases and V by 4 bases; bases with no gene match: 16. Germline V gene lookup returns CDR1 SGDLS and CDR2 YYNGEE. Libraries were prepared by immunoSEQ multiplex PCR; TCRdb keeps only in-frame clonotypes and omits some of them. Found here are about 120,000 clones, 93% of them singletons; the top ten hold under 7%. This chain joins TRBV9 and TRBJ2-3, with 9 bases fitting TRBD2. The starting material was peripheral blood, obtained before pregnancy. This TCR derives from a female donor with multiple sclerosis, enrolled in a pregnancy study. This chain's CDR3 is CASSSQAGTSPLNTQYF. The CDR3 DNA reads TGTGCCAGCAGCTCCCAGGCCGGGACTAGCCCCCTTAATACGCAGTATTTT.